One sample yielded the 16 T cell receptor beta chains listed below, sequenced in a study of cytomegalovirus exposure and HLA in healthy donors (dated by TCRdb to about 2017). Libraries came from the immunoSEQ multiplex PCR assay. This immuneACCESS table, as held by TCRdb, lists in-frame sequences with V and J called but not all clones. Of the missing ones, under half trace to an unresolved V gene in checked studies; the others have no known cause. This sample has 200,000 to 250,000 clones in its table, and approximately 80% of those were observed once. The top ten clonotypes cover over 12% of the sample. Sequencing input: PBMCs. All receptors come from a woman aged 30 to 39 in good health and CMV-seropositive.

V usage is TRBV28 and J usage is TRBJ2-7; D is ambiguous. V was clipped by 3 bases and J by 1 base, with 1 base between them. The CDR3 is made up of 11 amino acids. Germline V gives CDR1 MDHEN, CDR2 SYDVKM. This CDR3 is CASSFSYEQYF. CDR3 nucleotide sequence: TGTGCCAGCAGTTTTTCCTACGAGCAGTACTTC.

The rearrangement joins TRBV5-1 to TRBJ1-1; TRBD1 is a possible D gene (5 bases). V was clipped by 1 base and J by 1 base, with 11 bases between them. This CDR3 region has 15 residues. Germline-derived CDR1 and CDR2 are SGHRS and YFSETQ. CDR3 protein: CASSLRRQKNTEAFF. CDR3 sequence (DNA): TGCGCCAGCAGCTTGAGAAGACAGAAGAACACTGAAGCTTTCTTT.

V usage is TRBV5-1 and J usage is TRBJ1-1; TRBD1 matches 7 bases. Germline V CDR1 and CDR2: SGHRS, YFSETQ. The V and J ends lost 4 bases and 3 bases, in that order; junction bases with no gene match: 12. The CDR3 consists of 16 residues. This CDR3 is CASSETTGAGYTEAFF. The CDR3, as DNA: TGCGCCAGCAGCGAAACAACAGGGGCGGGGTACACTGAAGCTTTCTTT.

The rearrangement joins TRBV29-1 to TRBJ2-3; 9 bases are shared with TRBD1. The germline gives CDR1 SQVTM, CDR2 ANQGSEA. V lost 6 bases to trimming and J lost 4 bases; unmatched junction nucleotides: 11. CDR3 length equals 15 residues. CDR3 residues: CSVAQRDREADTQYF. As DNA, the CDR3 is TGCAGCGTAGCCCAAAGGGACAGGGAGGCAGATACGCAGTATTTT.

V and J are TRBV19 and TRBJ1-2; D remains unclear. The CDR3 contains 16 residues. V shed 4 bases and J shed 4 bases, with 19 bases lying between them. Germline V CDR1 and CDR2: LNHDA, SQIVND (reference sequence). The CDR3 is CASSRSPETTIYGYTF. CDR3 coding DNA: TGTGCCAGTAGTAGATCCCCGGAAACAACTATCTATGGCTACACCTTC.

The chain links TRBV27 to TRBJ2-7; 10 bases fit TRBD2. Germline V gene lookup returns CDR1 MNHEY and CDR2 SMNVEV (reference sequence). V lost 7 bases and J lost 2; bases outside the gene matches: 5. The CDR3 contains 14 residues. CDR3 in DNA: TGTGCCAGCACCCCGCTAGCGGGAGCCTACGAGCAGTACTTC. Translated, it gives CASTPLAGAYEQYF.

By share, this clone ranks as medium-sized (0.01 to 0.1%). V gene TRBV9 combines with J gene TRBJ2-7; TRBD2 agrees at 8 bases. From germline, CDR1 is SGDLS and CDR2 YYNGEE. The ends lost 3 bases at V and 2 bases at J; junction bases unmatched: 4. The CDR3 length is 14 residues. The CDR3 region has the DNA TGTGCCAGCAGCGCGTCGGGACTAGCCTACGAGCAGTACTTC. As protein: CASSASGLAYEQYF.

This chain connects TRBV18 to TRBJ2-7; D remains unclear. V lost 3 bases to trimming and J lost 6 bases, with 9 bases between them. Germline lookup yields CDR1 KGHSH and CDR2 LQKENI. The CDR3 sequence is 12 residues long. The CDR3 is CASSPGPFEQYF. CDR3 sequence (DNA): TGTGCCAGCTCACCCGGTCCTTTCGAGCAGTACTTC.

V usage is TRBV30 and J usage is TRBJ1-1, with 7 bases lining up with TRBD1. The CDR3 extends over 15 amino acids. Germline V gives CDR1 GTSNPN, CDR2 SVGIG (reference sequence). J gave up 2 bases and V 5 bases, and 11 bases lay outside the gene matches. The DNA for the CDR3 is TGTGCCTGGTCGATACAGGGGTCCCTAAACACTGAAGCTTTCTTT. Translation: CAWSIQGSLNTEAFF. The full variable domain, in which reference TRBV30 and TRBJ1-1 provide the parts outside the CDR3, is SQTIHQWPATLVQPVGSPLSLECTVEGTSNPNLYWYRQAAGRGLQLLFYSVGIGQISSEVPQNLSASRPQDRQFILSSKKLLLSDSGFYLCAWSIQGSLNTEAFFGQGTRLTVV.

This clone was observed a single time. The chain couples TRBV30 to TRBJ2-7, with a weak D call TRBD1 (6 bases). In germline, CDR1 is GTSNPN, CDR2 SVGIG (reference sequence). The CDR3 loop spans 13 amino acids. The V end lost 0 bases, the J end lost 4 bases, and 10 bases lay between the germline ends. The CDR3 DNA is TGTGCCTGGAGTGTACAGGGAGTATACGAGCAGTACTTC. Amino acid sequence: CAWSVQGVYEQYF. The whole variable domain, filled in from reference TRBV30 and TRBJ2-7, reads SQTIHQWPATLVQPVGSPLSLECTVEGTSNPNLYWYRQAAGRGLQLLFYSVGIGQISSEVPQNLSASRPQDRQFILSSKKLLLSDSGFYLCAWSVQGVYEQYFGPGTRLTVT.

The chain is built from TRBV5-1 and TRBJ2-2, with D possibly TRBD1 on 5 matching bases. The germline gives CDR1 SGHRS, CDR2 YFSETQ. CDR3 length: 16 amino acids. V was shortened by 0 bases and J by 5 bases, with 14 bases between the two germline ends. The CDR3 DNA sequence: TGCGCCAGCAGCTTGGGGTCAGGGATCGAAACCGGGGAGCTGTTTTTT. It encodes CASSLGSGIETGELFF.

The rearrangement links TRBV6-5 to TRBJ1-1; possibly TRBD1 for D (5 bases). CDR1 MNHEY and CDR2 SVGAGI come from the germline V gene. Trimming took 3 bases from V and 1 from J, leaving 12 bases between them. This CDR3 has 15 amino acids. The CDR3 loop reads CASSYGLGENTEAFF. The DNA of the CDR3 is TGTGCCAGCAGTTATGGACTGGGGGAGAACACTGAAGCTTTCTTT.

The chain uses TRBV4-1 and TRBJ2-7, with TRBD1 identical over 9 bases. The CDR3 runs 15 residues. The germline CDR1 and CDR2 sequences are MGHRA and YSYEKL. V was pared by 0 bases and J by 6 bases, with 6 bases of the junction left unmatched. CDR3 sequence reads: CASSQDSGQGSEQYF. The CDR3 DNA follows: TGCGCCAGCAGCCAAGACTCAGGACAGGGGAGCGAGCAGTACTTC.

The J gene is TRBJ2-2, the V gene TRBV6-1; D is possibly TRBD1 or TRBD2 (5 bases each). Germline V gives CDR1 MNHNS, CDR2 SASEGT. V lost 5 bases to trimming and J lost 6 bases, with 7 bases between them. CDR3 length: 12 residues. CDR3 region: CASSRGAGELFF. DNA for the CDR3: TGTGCCAGCAGTAGAGGGGCCGGGGAGCTGTTTTTT.

The DNA for the CDR3 is TGCGCCAGCAGCCACCTAGGGGGGGGCACAGATACGCAGTATTTT. It is translated as CASSHLGGGTDTQYF. The gene calls are TRBV4-1 and TRBJ2-3; TRBD2 is a possible D gene (7 bases). This CDR3 has 15 amino acids. Germline assignment: CDR1 MGHRA and CDR2 YSYEKL. V lost 3 bases and J 1 base, leaving 11 bases between the germline ends.

The rearrangement uses TRBV9 and TRBJ2-5, with no clear D. CDR1 SGDLS and CDR2 YYNGEE come from the germline V gene. The CDR3 totals 15 residues. Trimming removed 0 bases at V and 4 bases at J, with 13 bases between. The CDR3 DNA sequence: TGTGCCAGCAGCGTAGGAGGCATCGTACTAGAGACCCAGTACTTC. Its protein is CASSVGGIVLETQYF.